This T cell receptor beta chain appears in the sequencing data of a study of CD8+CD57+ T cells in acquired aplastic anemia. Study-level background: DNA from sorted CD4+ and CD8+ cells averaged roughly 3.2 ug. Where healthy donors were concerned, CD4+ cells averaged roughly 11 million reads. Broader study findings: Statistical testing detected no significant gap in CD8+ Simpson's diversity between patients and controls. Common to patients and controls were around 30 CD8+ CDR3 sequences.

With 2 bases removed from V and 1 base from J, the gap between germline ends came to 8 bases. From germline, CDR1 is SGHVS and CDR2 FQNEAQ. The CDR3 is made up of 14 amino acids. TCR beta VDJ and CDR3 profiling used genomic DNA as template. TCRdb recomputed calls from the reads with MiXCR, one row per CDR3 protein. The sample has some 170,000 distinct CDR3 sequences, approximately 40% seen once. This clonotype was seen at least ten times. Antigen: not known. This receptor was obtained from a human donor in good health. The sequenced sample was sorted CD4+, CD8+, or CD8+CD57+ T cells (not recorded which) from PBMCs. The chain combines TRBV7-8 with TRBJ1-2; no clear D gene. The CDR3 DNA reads TGTGCCAGCAGCTTACTTCCGGTTAACTATGGCTACACCTTC. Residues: CASSLLPVNYGYTF.